Listed here are 29 T cell receptor beta chains from one sample, sequenced in a study of shared clonotypes between healthy human individuals. The repertoire was sequenced with immunoSEQ multiplex PCR; TCRdb's copy has only in-frame clones and lacks some. The sample has 550,000 to 750,000 clones, roughly 95% seen once. CD8 cells classed as naive were CD45RO-negative and positively selected for CCR7, excluding terminally differentiated effector memory CD45RA+ cells. Material: naive CD8+ T cells sorted from blood. These receptors were taken from a woman younger than 45 in good health.

Comment on this clone: At the DNA level, this CDR3 is encoded by other sequences in the same sample as well. The J gene is TRBJ2-7, the V gene TRBV2; D gene ambiguous. V shed 6 bases and J shed 3 bases, with 3 bases lying between them. The CDR3 spans 10 residues. CDR1 is SNHLY, CDR2 FYNNEI, per germline. The CDR3 region has the DNA TGTGCCAGCAGCAGCTACGAGCAGTACTTC. Residues: CASSSYEQYF.

In nucleotides, the CDR3 is TGTGCCAGCAGTGAACGCAAACTGACGGAAAAGAACACTGAAGCTTTCTTT. Its protein is CASSERKLTEKNTEAFF. This chain links TRBV6-1 with TRBJ1-1, with no clear D. The CDR3 covers 17 residues. V was pared by 2 bases and J by 1 base, with 17 bases between. Germline CDR1 and CDR2: MNHNS and SASEGT.

The chain joins TRBV14 to TRBJ2-7; D gene ambiguous. V shed 1 base and J shed 1 base, with 8 bases lying between them. The CDR3 runs 14 residues. Per germline, CDR1 SGHDN and CDR2 FVKESK. The CDR3 coding sequence is TGTGCCAGCAGCCAAGTCTACCCTTCCTACGAGCAGTACTTC. This encodes CASSQVYPSYEQYF.

V and J are TRBV5-5 and TRBJ2-7; no firm D call. Germline CDR1 is SGHKS and CDR2 is YYEKEE (reference sequence). The CDR3 is 16 residues long. V was pared by 4 bases and J by 3 bases, with 20 bases between. CDR3 loop: CASSHHFGWGSYEQYF. Here the CDR3 DNA reads TGTGCCAGCAGCCACCATTTTGGGTGGGGAAGCTACGAGCAGTACTTC.

This chain joins TRBV6-1 and TRBJ2-1; TRBD2 might be the D (5 bases). This CDR3 is built from 15 residues. Germline CDR1 MNHNS, CDR2 SASEGT. V gave up 2 bases and J gave up 8 bases, with 16 bases separating them. The chain's CDR3 is CASSEWPSRSYEQFF. As DNA, the CDR3 is TGTGCCAGCAGTGAATGGCCTAGCAGAAGTTATGAGCAGTTCTTC.

This chain links TRBV12-5 with TRBJ2-7, with 13 bases lining up with TRBD2. The CDR3 sequence is 16 residues long. Germline CDR1 and CDR2: LGHNT and FRNRAP. With V trimmed by 5 bases and J by 4 bases, 8 bases remained unmatched. CDR3 region: CASGPGLAGDLYEQYF. The CDR3 DNA reads TGTGCTAGTGGTCCCGGACTAGCGGGGGATCTATACGAGCAGTACTTC.

The chain uses TRBV28 and TRBJ2-5; 7 positions agree with TRBD2. Germline CDR1 reads MDHEN; CDR2 reads SYDVKM. J was trimmed by 5 bases and V by 3 bases; bases with no gene match: 6. The CDR3 covers 14 residues. The DNA for the CDR3 is TGTGCCAGCAGTTTTGCGGGAGAGGATGAGACCCAGTACTTC. Residues: CASSFAGEDETQYF.

The chain employs TRBV4-1 and TRBJ2-7; D is possibly TRBD2 (6 bases). V lost 8 bases, J lost 10 bases, and 15 bases lay in between. The CDR3 loop spans 11 amino acids. Germline V gives CDR1 MGHRA, CDR2 YSYEKL. CDR3 residues: CASAASGDQYF. The DNA of the CDR3 is TGCGCCAGCGCCGCGTCGGGAGACCAGTACTTC.

The CDR3 protein is CASSSSSGSYEQYF. The CDR3 DNA is TGTGCCAGCAGCTCCTCTAGCGGGAGCTACGAGCAGTACTTC. This chain joins TRBV11-2 and TRBJ2-7; 10 positions match TRBD2. From germline, CDR1 is SGHAT and CDR2 FQNNGV. The ends lost 4 bases at V and 3 bases at J; junction bases unmatched: 3. This CDR3 spans 14 amino acids.

The chain joins TRBV9 to TRBJ1-6; D remains unclear. Looked up from germline, CDR1 is SGDLS and CDR2 is YYNGEE. The CDR3 contains 13 residues. V was cut by 3 bases and J by 8 bases, with 9 bases left in between. As DNA, the CDR3 is TGTGCCAGCAGCGGCGAATGGGATTCACCCCTCCACTTT. This encodes CASSGEWDSPLHF.

The chain couples TRBV30 to TRBJ1-5; D might be TRBD1 (5 bases). CDR1 and CDR2 from the germline V gene are GTSNPN and SVGIG (reference sequence). V lost 8 bases and J lost 6, with 14 bases in between. This CDR3 region has 12 residues. This CDR3 reads CAGAEFGQPQHF. The CDR3 region has the DNA TGTGCCGGGGCGGAGTTCGGTCAGCCCCAGCATTTT.

The CDR3 reads CASRPSGGSYEQYF. The CDR3 nucleotides are TGTGCCAGCAGACCGTCGGGGGGAAGCTACGAGCAGTACTTC. The chain recombines TRBV5-4 with TRBJ2-7; 7 nucleotides match TRBD2. The CDR3 runs 14 residues. Germline CDR1 SGHNT, CDR2 YYREEE (reference sequence). The V gene end was trimmed by 5 bases and the J gene end by 3 bases; junction bases not matched to a gene: 8.

The chain joins TRBV27 to TRBJ2-1, with D possibly TRBD2 on 6 matching bases. CDR3 size: 14 residues. Germline V lookup: CDR1 MNHEY, CDR2 SMNVEV (reference sequence). V lost 6 bases, J lost 4 bases, and 13 bases lay in between. The CDR3 loop is CASRGGTQYNEQFF. Written as DNA, the CDR3 is TGTGCCAGCAGAGGCGGGACCCAGTACAATGAGCAGTTCTTC.

This clone was observed once. The chain has TRBV13 and TRBJ2-7; 11 nucleotides line up with TRBD2. Germline CDR1 and CDR2: PRHDT and FYEKMQ (reference sequence). This CDR3 region has 17 residues. V was pared by 1 base and J by 2 bases, with 7 bases of the junction left unmatched. DNA of the CDR3: TGTGCCAGCAGCTTAGTGTCTAGCGGGAGGACCCCCTACGAGCAGTACTTC. Its protein product is CASSLVSSGRTPYEQYF.

The chain employs TRBV4-1 and TRBJ2-2; 7 bases line up with TRBD2. This CDR3 spans 15 amino acids. The germline CDR1 and CDR2 sequences are MGHRA and YSYEKL. V trimming: 5 bases; J trimming: 0 bases; junction bases outside the gene matches: 3. The CDR3 nucleotides read TGCGCCAGCAGCTTTAGCGGGTCGAACACCGGGGAGCTGTTTTTT. Residues: CASSFSGSNTGELFF.

The CDR3 bases are TGTGCCAGCAGTTACTCAGGGCAGGACACTGAAGCTTTCTTT. It encodes CASSYSGQDTEAFF. The chain carries TRBV6-5 and TRBJ1-1; D is undetermined. Trimming stripped 0 bases from V and 3 bases from J, with 8 bases between. Germline values: CDR1 MNHEY, CDR2 SVGAGI. CDR3 length: 14 amino acids.

V usage is TRBV13 and J usage is TRBJ1-4, with 9 positions matching TRBD1. The V and J ends lost 5 bases and 3 bases, in that order; junction bases with no gene match: 10. CDR3 size: 17 residues. From germline, CDR1 is PRHDT and CDR2 FYEKMQ (reference sequence). Written as DNA, the CDR3 is TGTGCCAGCAGCCCGACAGGGGGTAGATCGGCTAATGAAAAACTGTTTTTT. It codes for CASSPTGGRSANEKLFF. Based on the CDR3 plus reference TRBV13 and TRBJ1-4, the full variable domain is AAGVIQSPRHLIKEKRETATLKCYPIPRHDTVYWYQQGPGQDPQFLISFYEKMQSDKGSIPDRFSAQQFSDYHSELNMSSLELGDSALYFCASSPTGGRSANEKLFFGSGTQLSVL.

The V and J genes are TRBV6-1 and TRBJ1-2, with D possibly being TRBD1 (5 bases). The germline V gene has CDR1 MNHNS and CDR2 SASEGT. The CDR3 extends over 13 amino acids. V dropped 2 bases and J dropped 4 bases, with 8 bases sitting between them. The CDR3 loop is CASSERGSYGYTF. Here the CDR3 DNA reads TGTGCCAGCAGTGAAAGGGGCTCCTATGGCTACACCTTC.

Concerning this clone: The same CDR3 can be traced to other DNA sequences in this sample. The chain is built from TRBV9 and TRBJ2-1; D uncertain. The V and J ends lost 0 bases and 4 bases respectively, with 2 bases between them. Germline CDR1 is SGDLS and CDR2 is YYNGEE. The CDR3 consists of 12 residues. The CDR3 here is CASSVAYNEQFF. The CDR3 bases are TGTGCCAGCAGCGTAGCGTACAATGAGCAGTTCTTC.

J is TRBJ1-2 and V is TRBV30; 11 nucleotides align to TRBD1. The CDR3 spans 15 residues. With 2 bases clipped from V and 5 bases from J, the junction kept 7 bases outside the gene matches. Germline V CDR1 and CDR2: GTSNPN, SVGIG (reference sequence). The CDR3 DNA sequence: TGTGCCTGGAGTTTGGGGACAGGGGGACGGTATGGCTACACCTTC. This codes for CAWSLGTGGRYGYTF.

This clone was counted once. The rearrangement uses TRBV7-9 and TRBJ2-1, with D unresolved. V gave up 5 bases and J gave up 5 bases, with 7 bases separating them. CDR3 size: 12 residues. Germline CDR1 is SEHNR and CDR2 is FQNEAQ (reference sequence). CDR3 sequence (DNA): TGTGCCAGCAGCACCCGGCACAATGAGCAGTTCTTC. Translation: CASSTRHNEQFF.

The V and J genes are TRBV28 and TRBJ2-3, with 10 nucleotides matching TRBD1. The CDR3 is 18 residues long. V dropped 3 bases and J dropped 4; count of bases not matched to a gene: 13. Germline CDR1 is MDHEN and CDR2 is SYDVKM. This chain's CDR3 is CASSFSPPGQGFADTQYF. The CDR3 nucleotides read TGTGCCAGCAGTTTTTCCCCACCGGGACAGGGGTTTGCAGATACGCAGTATTTT.

J is TRBJ2-7 and V is TRBV9; TRBD2 matches 9 bases. V gave up 1 base and J gave up 6 bases; unmatched junction bases: 5. Looked up from germline, CDR1 is SGDLS and CDR2 is YYNGEE. The length of the CDR3 is 14 residues. CDR3 DNA sequence: TGTGCCAGCAGCGTAATTAGCGGGAGCACCGAGCAGTACTTC. It encodes CASSVISGSTEQYF.

V usage is TRBV5-1 and J usage is TRBJ2-1; TRBD2 agrees at 9 bases. Losses at the gene ends were 4 bases for V and 8 bases for J; bases not matched to a gene: 19. Germline values: CDR1 SGHRS, CDR2 YFSETQ. The CDR3 loop spans 18 amino acids. CDR3 sequence reads: CASSRGVRWASGNYEQFF. The CDR3 DNA is TGCGCCAGCAGCAGAGGAGTACGGTGGGCTAGCGGGAACTATGAGCAGTTCTTC.

The chain couples TRBV5-1 to TRBJ2-1; D is possibly TRBD1 (5 bases). The CDR3 is made up of 15 amino acids. The V gene lost 4 bases and the J gene lost 3 bases, with 14 bases spanning the gap. Germline CDR1 reads SGHRS; CDR2 reads YFSETQ. The DNA of the CDR3 is TGCGCCAGCAGCGTAACTCTAGGGGACTACAATGAGCAGTTCTTC. Encoded protein: CASSVTLGDYNEQFF.

V gene TRBV11-2 combines with J gene TRBJ1-1; weak D call: TRBD1 (6 bases). V was shortened by 1 base and J by 3 bases, with 12 bases between the two germline ends. Germline assignment: CDR1 SGHAT and CDR2 FQNNGV. CDR3 length: 15 residues. The CDR3 protein is CASSLAGTGYTEAFF. CDR3 bases: TGTGCCAGCAGCTTAGCGGGTACAGGGTACACTGAAGCTTTCTTT.

For this clone: Other DNA sequences in this specimen translate into the identical CDR3. The chain recombines TRBV7-9 with TRBJ2-5, with D hard to call. Germline lookup yields CDR1 SEHNR and CDR2 FQNEAQ (reference sequence). The V end was cut by 1 base, the J end by 5 bases, with 8 bases between. The CDR3 extends over 13 amino acids. CDR3 bases: TGTGCCAGCAGCTTAGTATCCGAGGAGACCCAGTACTTC. Its translation is CASSLVSEETQYF.

V usage is TRBV28 and J usage is TRBJ2-7; D call uncertain. Deletions cut 2 bases from V and 4 bases from J, with 6 bases between. The CDR3 runs to 12 residues. Germline-derived CDR1 and CDR2 are MDHEN and SYDVKM. The CDR3 loop reads CASSLIRYEQYF. Here the CDR3 DNA reads TGTGCCAGCAGTTTAATCAGATACGAGCAGTACTTC. The full variable domain, its missing parts supplied by reference TRBV28 and TRBJ2-7, is DVKVTQSSRYLVKRTGEKVFLECVQDMDHENMFWYRQDPGLGLRLIYFSYDVKMKEKGDIPEGYSVSREKKERFSLILESASTNQTSMYLCASSLIRYEQYFGPGTRLTVT.

V gene TRBV7-8 combines with J gene TRBJ2-1; no reliable D call. The length of the CDR3 is 13 residues. Germline V CDR1 and CDR2: SGHVS, FQNEAQ. Trimming pared 6 bases from V and 4 bases from J, leaving 10 bases between. The CDR3 sequence is CASSGGQYNEQFF. CDR3 nucleotides: TGTGCCAGCAGTGGCGGCCAATACAATGAGCAGTTCTTC.